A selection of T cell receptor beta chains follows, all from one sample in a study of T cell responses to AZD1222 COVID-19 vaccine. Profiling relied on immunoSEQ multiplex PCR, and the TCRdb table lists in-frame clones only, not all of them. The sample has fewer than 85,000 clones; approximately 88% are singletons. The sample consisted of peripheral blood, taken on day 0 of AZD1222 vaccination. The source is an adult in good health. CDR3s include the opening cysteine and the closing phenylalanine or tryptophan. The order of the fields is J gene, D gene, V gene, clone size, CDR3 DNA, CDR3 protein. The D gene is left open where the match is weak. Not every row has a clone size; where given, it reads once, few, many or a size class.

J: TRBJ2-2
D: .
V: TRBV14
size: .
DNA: TGTGCCAGGAAAACCGGGGAGCTGTTTTTT
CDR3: CARKTGELFF

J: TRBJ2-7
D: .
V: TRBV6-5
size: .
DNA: TGTGCCAGCAGCCGGGACTTAACCTACGAGCAGTACTTC
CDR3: CASSRDLTYEQYF

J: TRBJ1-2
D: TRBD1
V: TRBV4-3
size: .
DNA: TGCGCCAGCAGCCCAGGACAGGGAGGTTTTAATGGCTACACCTTC
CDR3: CASSPGQGGFNGYTF

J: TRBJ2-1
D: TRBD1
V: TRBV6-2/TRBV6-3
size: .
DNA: TGTGCCAGCAGTTACACAGGGGGCTCCTACAATGAGCAGTTCTTC
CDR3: CASSYTGGSYNEQFF

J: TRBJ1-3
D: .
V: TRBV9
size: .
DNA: TGTGCCAGCAGCGTAGCTAGAGTGGGGTCTGGAAACACCATATATTTT
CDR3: CASSVARVGSGNTIYF

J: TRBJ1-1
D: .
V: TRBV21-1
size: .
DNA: TGTGCCAGCAGCTGGTTCCCTGAAGCTTTCTTT
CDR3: CASSWFPEAFF

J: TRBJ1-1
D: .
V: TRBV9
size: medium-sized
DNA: TGTGCCAGCAGCCACCCCGCTGGGGGAGGGTCTGAAGCTTTCTTT
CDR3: CASSHPAGGGSEAFF

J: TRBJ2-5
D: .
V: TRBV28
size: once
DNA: TGTGCCAGCAGTTCATCCACGGGGCCAGAGACCCAGTACTTC
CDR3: CASSSSTGPETQYF

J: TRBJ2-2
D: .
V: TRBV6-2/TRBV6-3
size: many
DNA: TGTGCCAGCAGTTTTGGAGCTGCTGGGGAGCTGTTTTTT
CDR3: CASSFGAAGELFF

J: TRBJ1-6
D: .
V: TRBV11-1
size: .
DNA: TGTGCCAGCAGCTTAACAGAGAATTCACCCCTCCACTTT
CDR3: CASSLTENSPLHF

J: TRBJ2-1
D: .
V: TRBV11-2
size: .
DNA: TGTGCCAGCAGCCCACTCGTGGGGGGCGATGAGCAGTTCTTC
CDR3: CASSPLVGGDEQFF

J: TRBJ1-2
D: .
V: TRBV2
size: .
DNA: TGTGCCAGCATGTCAGGGCGCGCTCGGGGCTACACCTTC
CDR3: CASMSGRARGYTF

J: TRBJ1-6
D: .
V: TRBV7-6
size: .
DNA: TGTGCCAGCAGCCCCAGCCGGGAACGGAGAAATTCACCCCTCCACTTT
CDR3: CASSPSRERRNSPLHF

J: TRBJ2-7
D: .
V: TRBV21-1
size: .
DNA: TGTGCCGGGGGACGCGCAGACCCAATGCTTAGCTCCTACGAGCAGTACTTC
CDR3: CAGGRADPMLSSYEQYF

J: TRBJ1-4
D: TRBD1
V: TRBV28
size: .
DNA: TGTGCCAGCAGTTTAACGGGACAGGGATATGAAAAACTGTTTTTT
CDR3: CASSLTGQGYEKLFF

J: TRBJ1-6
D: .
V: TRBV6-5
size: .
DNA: TGTGCCAGCAGACTCAGGACATTCGGTAATTCACCCCTCCACTTT
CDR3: CASRLRTFGNSPLHF

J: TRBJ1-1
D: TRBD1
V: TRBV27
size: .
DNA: TGTGCCAGCAGTTCCCATTCCTCTAGGGACAGGGCGGGGGCTTTCTTT
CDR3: CASSSHSSRDRAGAFF

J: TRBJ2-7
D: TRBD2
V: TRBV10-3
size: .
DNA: TGTGCCATCAGTCCCAGGACAGCTAAAACGGAGCGGGGGGGCTACGAGCAGTACTTC
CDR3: CAISPRTAKTERGGYEQYF

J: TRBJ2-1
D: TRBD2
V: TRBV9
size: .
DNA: TGTGCCAGCAGCACCCGGACTAGCGGGTACAATGAGCAGTTCTTC
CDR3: CASSTRTSGYNEQFF

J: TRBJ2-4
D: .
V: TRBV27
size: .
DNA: TGTGCCAGCAGTCCCTCGAACCCCAAAAACATTCAGTACTTC
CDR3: CASSPSNPKNIQYF

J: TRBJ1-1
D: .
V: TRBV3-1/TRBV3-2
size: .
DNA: TGTGCCAGCAGCCGATCGGGGGGTAACATGAACACTGAAGCTTTCTTT
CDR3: CASSRSGGNMNTEAFF

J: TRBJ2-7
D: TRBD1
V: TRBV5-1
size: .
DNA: TGCGCCAGCAGCTTGGTTGGACAGGGGTCCGAGCAGTACTTC
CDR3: CASSLVGQGSEQYF

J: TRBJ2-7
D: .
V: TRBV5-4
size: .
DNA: TGTGCCAGCAGCTTTTCGGGCTACGAGCAGTACTTC
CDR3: CASSFSGYEQYF

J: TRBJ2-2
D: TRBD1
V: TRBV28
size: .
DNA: TGTGCCAGCAGAACCGACCTCGGGACAGGGGCCACCGGGGAGCTGTTTTTT
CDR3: CASRTDLGTGATGELFF

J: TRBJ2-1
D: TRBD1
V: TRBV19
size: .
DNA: TGTGCCAGTAAAACCGGGACAGGGGAGGATGAGCAGTTCTTC
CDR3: CASKTGTGEDEQFF

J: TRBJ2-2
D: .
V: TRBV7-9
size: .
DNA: TGTGCCAGCAGCTCAGCGTCCTCTGACCAAACCCGCACCGGGGAGCTGTTTTTT
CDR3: CASSSASSDQTRTGELFF

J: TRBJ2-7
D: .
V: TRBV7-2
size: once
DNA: TGTGCCAGCAGTCGAGGCAGTTACGAGCAGTACTTC
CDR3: CASSRGSYEQYF

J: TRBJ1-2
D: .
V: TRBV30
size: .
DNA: TGTGCCTGGAGTGTACGGGTCATCGGGGGCTACACCTTC
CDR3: CAWSVRVIGGYTF

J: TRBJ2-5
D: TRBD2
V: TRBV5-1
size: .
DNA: TGCGCCAGCAGCTTGAGGGTCGGGAGCTCCGGGAGGGGAGCGGAGACCCAGTACTTC
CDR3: CASSLRVGSSGRGAETQYF

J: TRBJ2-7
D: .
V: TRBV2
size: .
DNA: TGTGCCAGCAGAGACGGACATCGCGAAACCTACGAGCAGTACTTC
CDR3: CASRDGHRETYEQYF

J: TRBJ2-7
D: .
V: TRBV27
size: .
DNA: TGTGCCAGTAAGGAGCTGAGCTCCTACGAGCAGTACTTC
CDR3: CASKELSSYEQYF

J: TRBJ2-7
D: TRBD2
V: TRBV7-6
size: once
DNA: TGTGCCAGCAGCTTAGTTGCGGGGGGAGGTTACTACGAGCAGTACTTC
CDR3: CASSLVAGGGYYEQYF

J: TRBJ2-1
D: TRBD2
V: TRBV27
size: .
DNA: TGTGCCAGCAGGACTAGCGGGAGGCTCAATGAGCAGTTCTTC
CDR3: CASRTSGRLNEQFF

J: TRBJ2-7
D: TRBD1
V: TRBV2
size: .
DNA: TGTGCCAGCACGGAGACAGGGGCCGAGCAGTACTTC
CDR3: CASTETGAEQYF

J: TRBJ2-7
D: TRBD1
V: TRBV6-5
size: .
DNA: TGTGCCAGCAGGGACAGGGGATACGAGCAGTACTTC
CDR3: CASRDRGYEQYF

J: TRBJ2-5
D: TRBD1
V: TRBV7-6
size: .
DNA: TGTGCCAGCAGCTACGATAGACAAACAGGGGGCAGTATCCAAGAGACCCAGTACTTC
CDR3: CASSYDRQTGGSIQETQYF

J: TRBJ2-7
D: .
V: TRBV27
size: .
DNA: TGTGCCAGCAGTTTCAGTGTTGCCTACGAGCAGTACTTC
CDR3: CASSFSVAYEQYF

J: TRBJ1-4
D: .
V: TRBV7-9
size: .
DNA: TGTGCCAGCAGCTTAGGGGCACGTGAAAAACTGTTTTTT
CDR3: CASSLGAREKLFF

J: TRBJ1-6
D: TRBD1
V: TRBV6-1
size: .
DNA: TGTGCCAGCAGTGAAATTTGGGACAGGGGTTCACCCCTCCACTTT
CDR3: CASSEIWDRGSPLHF

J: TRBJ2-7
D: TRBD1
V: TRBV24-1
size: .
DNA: TGTGCCACCAGTGAGTCGGACAGGGGAGGGAAACAGTACTTC
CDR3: CATSESDRGGKQYF

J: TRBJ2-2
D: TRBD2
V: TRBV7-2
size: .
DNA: TGTGCCAGCAGCACGCGACTAGCGGGACGCGGGGAGCTGTTTTTT
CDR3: CASSTRLAGRGELFF

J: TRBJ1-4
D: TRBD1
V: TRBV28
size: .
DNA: TGTGCCAGCAGCTCCGGACAGGGTGGGAATTCGGTTTTT
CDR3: CASSSGQGGNSVF